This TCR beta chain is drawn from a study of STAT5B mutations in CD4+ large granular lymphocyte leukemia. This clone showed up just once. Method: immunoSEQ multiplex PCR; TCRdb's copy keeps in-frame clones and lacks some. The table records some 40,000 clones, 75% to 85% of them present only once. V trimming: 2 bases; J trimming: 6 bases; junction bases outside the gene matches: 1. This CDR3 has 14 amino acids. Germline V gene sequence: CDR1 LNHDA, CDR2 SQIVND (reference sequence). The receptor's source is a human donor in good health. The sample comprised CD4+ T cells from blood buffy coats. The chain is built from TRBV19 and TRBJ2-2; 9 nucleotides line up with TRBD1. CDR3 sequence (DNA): TGTGCCAGTAGTATACGACAGGGGGCCGGGGAGCTGTTTTTT. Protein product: CASSIRQGAGELFF.